These 13 T cell receptor beta chains were all obtained from the same sample, sequenced in a study of esophageal squamous cell carcinoma under preoperative chemotherapy. Time point given: before preoperative PTX-NDP chemotherapy. Via MiXCR, TCRdb re-called the PCR reads, giving one row per CDR3 protein. In the table there are approximately 15,000 distinct CDR3 sequences, 60% of which are singletons. This material was collected from a patient given preoperative chemotherapy. These receptors came from a human donor with esophageal squamous cell carcinoma. The donor label of this sample is uncertain.

This clonotype has just one count. This chain links TRBV19 with TRBJ2-3; 7 nucleotides match TRBD1. Germline V gene lookup returns CDR1 LNHDA and CDR2 SQIVND (reference sequence). The CDR3 loop spans 15 amino acids. After removal of 6 bases from V and 5 bases from J, the junction contained 11 bases not matched to a gene. The CDR3 sequence: CASSPRGQRQDTQYF. In DNA, the CDR3 is TGTGCCAGTAGCCCACGGGGACAGCGTCAAGATACGCAGTATTTT.

The chain is built from TRBV6-1 and TRBJ2-2; D perhaps matches TRBD2 (6 bases). The J call could be wrong; TRBJ2-3 is a better fit for the DNA end. CDR3 length equals 14 residues. CDR1 and CDR2 from the germline V gene are MNHNS and SASEGT. This CDR3 is CASSLGLNTEAQYF. As DNA, the CDR3 is TGTGCCAGCAGCCTGGGACTCAACACCGAGGCGCAGTATTTT.

This rearrangement joins TRBV6-2 or TRBV6-3 to TRBJ2-5, with D tentatively TRBD1 (5 bases). The J call may be wrong; the DNA end is better matched by TRBJ2-7. The CDR3 is made up of 12 amino acids. The germline CDR1 and CDR2 sequences are MNHEY and SVGEGT. The CDR3 sequence is CASSLQDSEQYF. CDR3 nucleotides: TGTGCCAGCAGCCTACAGGATAGCGAGCAGTACTTC.

This clonotype was detected ten times or more. The J gene is TRBJ2-3, the V gene TRBV6-4; 9 positions agree with TRBD2. The length of the CDR3 is 14 residues. Germline lookup yields CDR1 MRHNA and CDR2 SNTAGT. J lost 6 bases, V lost 3 bases, and 4 bases had no gene match. The CDR3: CASSESGGRDTQYF. The CDR3 DNA reads TGTGCCAGCAGTGAGAGCGGGGGGAGGGATACGCAGTATTTT.

The chain uses TRBV6-1 and TRBJ2-1, with a tentative D call TRBD2 (6 bases). This CDR3 is built from 14 residues. V lost 6 bases and J 8 bases, leaving 17 bases between the germline ends. In germline, CDR1 is MNHNS, CDR2 SASEGT. The CDR3 DNA follows: TGTGCCAGCAGAGTCTCAGGCGGCGGGGATGAGCAGTTCTTC. It specifies CASRVSGGGDEQFF.

This chain uses TRBV6-1 with TRBJ2-3; D remains ambiguous. The CDR3 spans 14 residues. Looked up from germline, CDR1 is MNHNS and CDR2 is SASEGT. Trimming shortened V by 4 bases and J by 0 bases, and 8 bases separated the two germline ends. CDR3 nucleotide sequence: TGTGCCAGCAGTGCCGAACCTAGCACAGATACGCAGTATTTT. Translation gives CASSAEPSTDTQYF.

This clonotype appeared once. One end of the junction is discordant with germline, which a read error may explain. The chain employs TRBV6-1 and TRBJ2-3; D is perhaps TRBD2 (7 bases). The CDR3 length is 16 residues. Germline CDR1 and CDR2: MNHNS and SASEGT. The CDR3: CASSRKGGCGKDTQYF. CDR3 nucleotide sequence: TGTGCCAGCAGCCGCAAGGGGGGGTGCGGCAAAGACACGCAGTATTTC.

In regard to this clonotype: At one of its ends the junction is not consistent with the germline gene, which may arise from a read error. This chain connects TRBV6-1 to TRBJ2-3; 9 bases match TRBD2. The CDR3 length is 15 residues. The germline CDR1 and CDR2 sequences are MNHNS and SASEGT. The CDR3 DNA reads TGTGGCAGCCTATCGGGAGCGGGGGGCAGGGACACGCAGTATTTT. Translation: CGSLSGAGGRDTQYF.

In the case of this clonotype: This could be a read error, since a much larger clone is one nucleotide away. The rearrangement uses TRBV6-1 and TRBJ2-1; D unresolved. Germline V gene lookup returns CDR1 MNHNS and CDR2 SASEGT. This CDR3 is 11 amino acids long. The CDR3 region has the DNA TGTGCGGGTGGGAAGGGCAGCGAGCAGTTCTTC. Amino acid sequence: CAGGKGSEQFF.

Points on this clonotype: Sequence at one end of the junction differs from germline and may be a read error. This chain joins TRBV7-2 and TRBJ2-4; TRBD1 might be the D (5 bases). The CDR3 runs 13 residues. Germline V gives CDR1 SGHTA, CDR2 FQGNSA. The CDR3 bases are TGTGCCAGGGGGCGGAGAGCCAAAAATACTCAGTATTTC. Translating it yields CARGRRAKNTQYF. The complete variable domain, with remaining parts taken from reference TRBV7-2 and TRBJ2-4, reads GAGVSQSPSNKVTEKGKDVELRCDPISGHTALYWYRQSLGQGLEFLIYFQGNSAPDKSGLPSDRFSAERTGGSVSTLTIQRTQQEDSAVYLCARGRRAKNTQYFGAGTRLSVL.

The chain couples TRBV7-6 to TRBJ2-2; D might be TRBD2 (5 bases). This CDR3 is 13 amino acids long. CDR1 and CDR2 (germline): SGHVS, FNYEAQ. V lost 5 bases and J lost 5, with 9 bases in between. CDR3: CASSAGQTGELFF. CDR3 sequence (DNA): TGTGCCAGCAGCGCGGGTCAGACCGGGGAGCTGTTTTTT.

This clonotype was detected only a few times. Here the CDR3 DNA reads TGTGCCAGCAGCCAAGCAAGTAATGAGCAGTTCTTC. Translated, it gives CASSQASNEQFF. This sequence joins TRBV14 and TRBJ2-1; D not certain. CDR1 is SGHDN, CDR2 FVKESK, per germline. This CDR3 has 12 residues. V lost 1 base to trimming and J lost 7 bases, with 5 bases between them.

The table lists this clonotype with a count of one. The J gene is TRBJ1-1, the V gene TRBV6-1; 8 bases are a match to TRBD1. The CDR3 consists of 14 residues. V dropped 9 bases and J dropped 4; count of bases not matched to a gene: 10. Looked up from germline, CDR1 is MNHNS and CDR2 is SASEGT. The CDR3 DNA follows: TGTGCCAGTGACCGGGACAGGAGGGGCACTGAAGCTTTCTTT. Translated, it gives CASDRDRRGTEAFF.